The 18 T cell receptor beta chains in this list originate from one sample, sequenced in a study of T cell responses to AZD1222 COVID-19 vaccine. Clones were read by immunoSEQ multiplex PCR, and TCRdb kept only the in-frame ones, dropping some. Of 100,000 to 150,000 clones listed, roughly 84% are singletons. The sample consisted of peripheral blood, taken on day 0 of AZD1222 vaccination. The receptors come from an adult in good health.

Only one count was recorded for this clone. The J gene is TRBJ1-2, the V gene TRBV19; a weak D match, TRBD1 (5 bases). This CDR3 spans 13 amino acids. Trimming removed 1 base at V and 4 bases at J, with 7 bases between. The germline gives CDR1 LNHDA, CDR2 SQIVND (reference sequence). This chain's CDR3 is CASSIGGTYGYTF. CDR3 in DNA: TGTGCCAGTAGTATAGGGGGCACCTATGGCTACACCTTC.

This chain joins TRBV7-2 and TRBJ1-3; unclear D gene. Germline loops: CDR1 SGHTA, CDR2 FQGNSA. V was pared by 3 bases and J by 1 base, with 4 bases between. This CDR3 region has 13 residues. The CDR3 sequence is CASSLGSGNTIYF. Here the CDR3 DNA reads TGTGCCAGCAGCTTGGGGTCTGGAAACACCATATATTTT. The variable domain in full, completed from reference TRBV7-2 and TRBJ1-3, reads GAGVSQSPSNKVTEKGKDVELRCDPISGHTALYWYRQSLGQGLEFLIYFQGNSAPDKSGLPSDRFSAERTGGSVSTLTIQRTQQEDSAVYLCASSLGSGNTIYFGEGSWLTVV.

The chain couples TRBV19 to TRBJ1-5, with TRBD1 matching over 9 bases. CDR1 LNHDA and CDR2 SQIVND come from the germline V gene (reference sequence). The CDR3 is 16 amino acids. V lost 6 bases, J lost 0 bases, and 6 bases stayed unmatched. The CDR3 coding sequence is TGTGCCAGTAGCGACCCGGGACAGGGTAGCAATCAGCCCCAGCATTTT. It specifies CASSDPGQGSNQPQHF.

This chain joins TRBV12-3 or TRBV12-4 and TRBJ1-4, with D unclear. The CDR3 spans 13 residues. The ends were cut back, 0 bases at V and 11 bases at J, with 10 bases in the middle. As DNA, the CDR3 is TGTGCCAGCAGTTTAGCCTACGTGGAGAAACTGTTTTTT. This translates into CASSLAYVEKLFF.

This sequence joins TRBV7-2 and TRBJ2-5, with D uncertain. The germline V and J ends were trimmed by 5 bases and 1 base, with 14 bases remaining between them. Germline-derived CDR1 and CDR2 are SGHTA and FQGNSA. This CDR3 has 15 amino acids. In DNA form, the CDR3 reads TGTGCCAGCAGCAAAATGGCAGACATCCAAGAGACCCAGTACTTC. This sequence encodes CASSKMADIQETQYF.

This clone was detected ten times or more. The chain has TRBV6-2 or TRBV6-3 and TRBJ1-1; the D is unclear. This CDR3 comprises 13 residues. Deletions cut 0 bases from V and 4 bases from J, with 6 bases between. The V gene's germline CDR1 is MNHEY and CDR2 SVGEGT. CDR3 DNA sequence: TGTGCCAGCAGTTACTCGACGGGCACTGAAGCTTTCTTT. It encodes CASSYSTGTEAFF.

The rearrangement joins TRBV13 to TRBJ2-2; D gene uncertain. CDR1 PRHDT and CDR2 FYEKMQ come from the germline V gene (reference sequence). The CDR3 totals 14 residues. Trimming stripped 6 bases from V and 6 bases from J, with 14 bases between. CDR3 coding DNA: TGTGCCAGCAGGGTAAGCGCGGACGCCGGGGAGCTGTTTTTT. Protein sequence: CASRVSADAGELFF.

The chain recombines TRBV7-2 with TRBJ1-3; TRBD1 is a possible D gene (5 bases). CDR1 and CDR2 from the germline V gene are SGHTA and FQGNSA. Trimming stripped 5 bases from V and 2 bases from J, with 16 bases between. CDR3 length equals 16 residues. The CDR3 DNA reads TGTGCCAGCAGCCCGGATGGGGGTCGGGCTGGAAACACCATATATTTT. Protein product: CASSPDGGRAGNTIYF.

This clone has only one observation. The chain joins TRBV19 to TRBJ2-7; D not certain. Germline lookup yields CDR1 LNHDA and CDR2 SQIVND (reference sequence). V lost 5 bases and J lost 3, with 17 bases in between. This CDR3 has 15 amino acids. CDR3 residues: CASSPPGRYIYEQYF. The CDR3 DNA sequence: TGTGCCAGTAGTCCTCCCGGACGGTACATCTACGAGCAGTACTTC.

This clone was counted once. The J gene is TRBJ1-2, the V gene TRBV30; the D gene is possibly TRBD1 (6 bases). The V end was cut by 2 bases, the J end by 8 bases, with 15 bases between. Germline V gives CDR1 GTSNPN, CDR2 SVGIG (reference sequence). The CDR3 has 13 amino acids. CDR3 sequence: CAWSNLGARGYTF. In DNA form, the CDR3 reads TGTGCCTGGAGTAACTTGGGGGCACGCGGCTACACCTTC. The full variable domain, rest sourced from reference TRBV30 and TRBJ1-2, is SQTIHQWPATLVQPVGSPLSLECTVEGTSNPNLYWYRQAAGRGLQLLFYSVGIGQISSEVPQNLSASRPQDRQFILSSKKLLLSDSGFYLCAWSNLGARGYTFGSGTRLTVV.

This clone was seen once. The chain joins TRBV28 to TRBJ2-5; 10 positions match TRBD2. The germline CDR1 and CDR2 sequences are MDHEN and SYDVKM. V gave up 6 bases and J gave up 6 bases; unmatched junction bases: 10. The CDR3 covers 15 residues. The CDR3 spells CASSHEAGGLQTQYF. CDR3 DNA sequence: TGTGCCAGCAGCCACGAAGCGGGAGGGCTTCAGACCCAGTACTTC. The complete variable domain, with remaining parts taken from reference TRBV28 and TRBJ2-5, reads DVKVTQSSRYLVKRTGEKVFLECVQDMDHENMFWYRQDPGLGLRLIYFSYDVKMKEKGDIPEGYSVSREKKERFSLILESASTNQTSMYLCASSHEAGGLQTQYFGPGTRLLVL.

V is TRBV2 and J is TRBJ2-3; 7 nucleotides agree with TRBD2. Trimming at V came to 4 bases and at J to 5 bases, leaving 6 bases not matched to a gene. This CDR3 spans 14 amino acids. CDR1 and CDR2 from the germline V gene are SNHLY and FYNNEI. The CDR3 DNA is TGTGCCAGCAGTGTCCTAGCGGTAGGAGATACGCAGTATTTT. Translated, it gives CASSVLAVGDTQYF.

V gene TRBV4-3 combines with J gene TRBJ1-1; D unclear. The germline CDR1 and CDR2 sequences are LGHNA and YSLEER. The CDR3 length is 13 residues. Trimming removed 8 bases at V and 3 bases at J, with 13 bases between. CDR3 bases: TGCGCCAGCTCGAGTTACACCTACACTGAAGCTTTCTTT. It encodes CASSSYTYTEAFF.

The chain couples TRBV5-4 to TRBJ2-7, with unresolved D. The CDR3 has 14 residues. The germline V gene has CDR1 SGHNT and CDR2 YYREEE (reference sequence). Trimming removed 4 bases from V and 0 bases from J, with 11 bases in between. CDR3 nucleotide sequence: TGTGCCAGCAGCCCAGACAAGGGCTCCTACGAGCAGTACTTC. As protein: CASSPDKGSYEQYF.

In nucleotides, the CDR3 is TGTGCCAGCAGTTACGGGCGGCGAGGGGACACTGAAGCTTTCTTT. Protein sequence: CASSYGRRGDTEAFF. The rearrangement links TRBV27 to TRBJ1-1, with a possible D match to TRBD1 (5 bases). Trimming took 4 bases from V and 3 from J, leaving 15 bases between them. This CDR3 is 15 amino acids long. The V gene's germline CDR1 is MNHEY and CDR2 SMNVEV (reference sequence).

J is TRBJ2-3 and V is TRBV28; tentatively, D is TRBD2 (5 bases). V shed 7 bases and J shed 2 bases, with 10 bases lying between them. There are 13 residues in the CDR3. Germline V CDR1 and CDR2: MDHEN, SYDVKM. CDR3 region: CASNPRVTDTQYF. DNA for the CDR3: TGTGCCAGCAACCCGCGGGTCACAGATACGCAGTATTTT.

CDR3 coding DNA: TGTGCCAGCACCCCGGGCGGGACTGACAACTATGGCTACACCTTC. As protein: CASTPGGTDNYGYTF. This sequence joins TRBV6-5 and TRBJ1-2, with D possibly matching TRBD1 (5 bases). CDR3 length: 15 amino acids. CDR1 is MNHEY, CDR2 SVGAGI, per germline. Trimming pared 7 bases from V and 2 bases from J, leaving 17 bases between.

The rearrangement uses TRBV7-9 and TRBJ1-2; tentative D call: TRBD1 (5 bases). V was trimmed by 5 bases and J by 0 bases, leaving 19 bases between them. The length of the CDR3 is 17 residues. From germline, CDR1 is SEHNR and CDR2 FQNEAQ (reference sequence). CDR3: CASSPWGRAITNYGYTF. CDR3 bases: TGTGCCAGCAGCCCCTGGGGCAGGGCGATTACTAACTATGGCTACACCTTC.